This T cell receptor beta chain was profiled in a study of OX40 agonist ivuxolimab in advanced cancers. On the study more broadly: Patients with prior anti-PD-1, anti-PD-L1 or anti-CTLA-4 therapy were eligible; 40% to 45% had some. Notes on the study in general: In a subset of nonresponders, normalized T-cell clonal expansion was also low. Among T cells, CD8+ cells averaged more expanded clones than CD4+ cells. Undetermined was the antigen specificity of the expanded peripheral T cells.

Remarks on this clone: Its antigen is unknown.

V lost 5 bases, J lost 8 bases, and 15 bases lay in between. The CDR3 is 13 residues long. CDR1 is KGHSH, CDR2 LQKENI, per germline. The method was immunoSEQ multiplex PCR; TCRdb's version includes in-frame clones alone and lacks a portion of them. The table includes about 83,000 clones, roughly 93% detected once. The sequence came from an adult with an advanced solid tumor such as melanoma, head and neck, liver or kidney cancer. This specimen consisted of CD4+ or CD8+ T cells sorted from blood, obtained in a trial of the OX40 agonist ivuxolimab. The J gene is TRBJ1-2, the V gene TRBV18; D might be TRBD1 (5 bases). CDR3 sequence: CASSEGQGSGYTF. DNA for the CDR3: TGTGCCAGCTCAGAGGGGCAGGGAAGCGGCTACACCTTC.